Listed here is a single TCR beta chain. As yet, its antigen is unknown. This record belongs to a study of shared clonotypes between healthy human individuals. General study points: Richness estimates generally favored naive over memory subsets.

The germline gives CDR1 MGHRA, CDR2 YSYEKL. J was trimmed by 5 bases and V by 2 bases; bases with no gene match: 8. The CDR3 runs to 16 residues. Assay: immunoSEQ multiplex PCR; the TCRdb copy retains only in-frame clones and omits some. The table records over a million clones, approximately 98% of them present only once. V is TRBV4-1 and J is TRBJ2-2, with TRBD1 matching over 7 bases. This TCR derives from a man younger than 40 in good health. The sample consisted of naive CD4+ T cells sorted from blood. Subset specified: CD45RA+ positively selected. Here the CDR3 reads CASSQPPGQFTGELFF. Here the CDR3 DNA reads TGCGCCAGCAGCCAACCACCGGGACAGTTTACCGGGGAGCTGTTTTTT.